The next 15 T cell receptor beta chains were all read from a single sample in a study of blood T cell repertoires in COVID-19. Clones were sequenced by immunoSEQ multiplex PCR, and TCRdb holds only the in-frame ones, with some missing. This sample has around 340,000 clones; roughly nine tenths occur once, and the top ten carry under 5%. Sequencing was performed on peripheral blood. These receptor sequences come from a woman aged 60-75 years with COVID-19, enrolled during active disease.

This clone was recorded a few times. The rearrangement joins TRBV3-1 (or the pseudogene TRBV3-2) to TRBJ1-6; D is ambiguous. The CDR3 loop spans 12 amino acids. Between the trimmed V and J ends, which lost 7 bases and 7 bases, there was a span of 8 bases. Germline V gene sequence: CDR1 LGHDT, CDR2 YNNKEL (reference sequence). The chain's CDR3 is CASTLLNSPLHF. DNA for the CDR3: TGTGCCAGCACCCTTCTGAATTCACCCCTCCACTTT.

This clone was seen only a few times. The chain joins TRBV6-5 to TRBJ1-6; D gene unclear. Germline CDR1 MNHEY, CDR2 SVGAGI. This CDR3 has 14 amino acids. The germline V and J ends were trimmed by 7 bases and 6 bases, with 13 bases remaining between them. As DNA, the CDR3 is TGTGCCAGCAAGAGGAGTGCGGTTAATTCACCCCTCCACTTT. This sequence encodes CASKRSAVNSPLHF.

The chain couples TRBV25-1 to TRBJ2-7; maybe TRBD1 (6 bases). The CDR3 runs 15 residues. The germline V gene has CDR1 MGHDK and CDR2 SYGVNS. Trimming shortened V by 1 base and J by 5 bases, and 15 bases separated the two germline ends. CDR3 DNA sequence: TGTGCCAGCAGTGAATTACAGGGCGGCAAGAACGAGCAGTACTTC. Its translation: CASSELQGGKNEQYF.

In this sample, this clone turned up a few times. This chain uses TRBV19 with TRBJ1-2, with 9 nucleotides matching TRBD1. The CDR3 extends over 13 amino acids. Germline V gene lookup returns CDR1 LNHDA and CDR2 SQIVND (reference sequence). Losses at the gene ends were 7 bases for V and 8 bases for J; bases not matched to a gene: 8. For the CDR3, the DNA is TGTGCCAGTACCCCCGACAGGGGGGGCGGCTACACCTTC. Its translation: CASTPDRGGGYTF. Full variable domain (remainder filled in from reference TRBV19 and TRBJ1-2): DGGITQSPKYLFRKEGQNVTLSCEQNLNHDAMYWYRQDPGQGLRLIYYSQIVNDFQKGDIAEGYSVSREKKESFPLTVTSAQKNPTAFYLCASTPDRGGGYTFGSGTRLTVV.

The CDR3 spells CASSLFSVNTGELFF. CDR3 nucleotide sequence: TGTGCCAGCAGCTTATTTTCGGTGAACACCGGGGAGCTGTTTTTT. V is TRBV5-5 and J is TRBJ2-2, with no clear D. CDR3 length: 15 amino acids. Trimming took off 2 bases at V and 1 base at J, with 9 bases between the two ends. The germline gives CDR1 SGHKS, CDR2 YYEKEE (reference sequence). The entire variable domain, with the rest obtained from reference TRBV5-5 and TRBJ2-2, is as follows: DAGVTQSPTHLIKTRGQQVTLRCSPISGHKSVSWYQQVLGQGPQFIFQYYEKEERGRGNFPDRFSARQFPNYSSELNVNALLLGDSALYLCASSLFSVNTGELFFGEGSRLTVL.

This chain uses TRBV27 with TRBJ1-2, with 9 nucleotides matching TRBD1. Trimming removed 5 bases from V and 7 bases from J; junction bases left unmatched: 5. The CDR3 runs 13 residues. Germline assignment: CDR1 MNHEY and CDR2 SMNVEV (reference sequence). The CDR3 sequence: CASSQQGAFGYTF. CDR3 sequence (DNA): TGTGCCAGCAGTCAACAGGGGGCTTTTGGCTACACCTTC.

Note on this clone: Within the sample, other DNA sequences also encode this same CDR3. V gene TRBV6-5 combines with J gene TRBJ1-5, with D maybe TRBD1 (5 bases). The V end lost 2 bases, the J end lost 5 bases, and 13 bases lay between the germline ends. The V gene's germline CDR1 is MNHEY and CDR2 SVGAGI. CDR3 length equals 15 residues. CDR3: CASSYGGQGYQPQHF. CDR3 bases: TGTGCCAGCAGTTACGGCGGCCAGGGCTATCAGCCCCAGCATTTT.

V and J are TRBV5-1 and TRBJ1-1, with 11 bases that match TRBD1. The CDR3 runs 15 residues. V was clipped by 4 bases and J by 10 bases; unmatched bases: 12. From germline, CDR1 is SGHRS and CDR2 YFSETQ. CDR3 nucleotide sequence: TGCGCCAGCAGCATCGGACAGGGGGCGTCTTTTGGAGCTTTCTTT. Encoded protein: CASSIGQGASFGAFF.

The chain has TRBV5-8 and TRBJ2-5, with 13 nucleotides matching TRBD2. The J segment lost 2 bases and the V segment lost 3 bases, leaving 4 bases of the junction unmatched. The CDR3 consists of 16 residues. Looked up from germline, CDR1 is SGHTS and CDR2 is YDEGEE. This CDR3 reads CASSSTSGGVQETQYF. CDR3 DNA: TGTGCCAGCAGCTCCACTAGCGGGGGGGTTCAAGAGACCCAGTACTTC.

This clone was seen a handful of times. Additional DNA sequences in this sample encode the identical CDR3. This rearrangement joins TRBV9 to TRBJ1-6, with a possible D match to TRBD1 (6 bases). The CDR3 totals 15 residues. The germline gives CDR1 SGDLS, CDR2 YYNGEE. Between the trimmed V and J ends, which lost 4 bases and 4 bases, there was a span of 12 bases. CDR3 sequence reads: CASSSGDGYNSPLHF. The CDR3, as DNA: TGTGCCAGCAGCTCAGGGGACGGGTATAATTCACCCCTCCACTTT.

The chain recombines TRBV6-2 or TRBV6-3 with TRBJ1-2; D may be TRBD1 (5 bases). CDR1 is MNHEY, CDR2 SVGEGT, per germline. This CDR3 is 16 amino acids long. Trimming pared 6 bases from V and 2 bases from J, leaving 19 bases between. The CDR3 sequence is CASSPLGRGFNYGYTF. CDR3 coding DNA: TGTGCCAGCAGCCCACTGGGGCGAGGCTTCAACTATGGCTACACCTTC.

This clone was counted between two and nine times. This chain links TRBV6-1 with TRBJ1-6; the D is unclear. The ends were cut back, 1 base at V and 9 bases at J, with 13 bases in the middle. Germline CDR1 reads MNHNS; CDR2 reads SASEGT. The CDR3 runs to 15 residues. CDR3 DNA sequence: TGTGCCAGCAGTGAAGTCCCCAGGTTAAGTTCACCCCTCCACTTT. Residues: CASSEVPRLSSPLHF.

The gene calls are TRBV19 and TRBJ2-7; 8 bases match TRBD1. The V and J ends lost 5 bases and 1 base, in that order; junction bases with no gene match: 7. CDR1 and CDR2 (germline): LNHDA, SQIVND (reference sequence). The CDR3 has 15 residues. The CDR3 loop is CASSPRTGMSYEQYF. The DNA of the CDR3 is TGTGCCAGTAGTCCGAGGACAGGGATGTCCTACGAGCAGTACTTC.

The chain employs TRBV7-3 and TRBJ1-1; D is undetermined. The germline CDR1 and CDR2 sequences are SGHTA and FQGTGA. This CDR3 comprises 13 residues. V was clipped by 4 bases and J by 1 base, with 7 bases between them. CDR3 region: CASSSNTNTEAFF. CDR3 DNA: TGTGCCAGCAGCTCAAACACGAACACTGAAGCTTTCTTT. Supplemented by reference TRBV7-3 and TRBJ1-1, the full variable domain reads GAGVSQTPSNKVTEKGKYVELRCDPISGHTALYWYRQSLGQGPEFLIYFQGTGAADDSGLPNDRFFAVRPEGSVSTLKIQRTERGDSAVYLCASSSNTNTEAFFGQGTRLTVV.

The CDR3, as DNA: TGTGCCAGCACCTTTACAGGGGGGAAAGAGACCCAGTACTTC. Protein product: CASTFTGGKETQYF. The chain employs TRBV7-9 and TRBJ2-5, with TRBD1 matching over 8 bases. CDR1 and CDR2 (germline): SEHNR, FQNEAQ (reference sequence). The CDR3 loop spans 14 amino acids. The V gene end was trimmed by 7 bases and the J gene end by 3 bases; junction bases not matched to a gene: 7.